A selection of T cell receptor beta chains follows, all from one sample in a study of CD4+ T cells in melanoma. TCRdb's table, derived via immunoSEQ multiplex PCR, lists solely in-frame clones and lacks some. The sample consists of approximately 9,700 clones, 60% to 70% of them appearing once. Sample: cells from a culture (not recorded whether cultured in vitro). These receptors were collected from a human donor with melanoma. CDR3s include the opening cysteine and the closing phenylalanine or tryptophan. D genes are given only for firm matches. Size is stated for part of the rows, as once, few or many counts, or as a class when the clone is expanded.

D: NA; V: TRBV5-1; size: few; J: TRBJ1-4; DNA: TGCGCCAGCACTTCTGGTTCAACTAATGAAAAACTGTTTTTT; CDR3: CASTSGSTNEKLFF
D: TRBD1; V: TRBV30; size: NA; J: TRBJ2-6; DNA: TGTGCCTGGAGTCGGGACAGGTCATCCTCTGGGGCCAACGTCCTGACTTTC; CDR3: CAWSRDRSSSGANVLTF
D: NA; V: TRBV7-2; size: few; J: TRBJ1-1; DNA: TGTGCCAGCAGCTTAGGTCGGCCGGCTGAAGCTTTCTTT; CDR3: CASSLGRPAEAFF
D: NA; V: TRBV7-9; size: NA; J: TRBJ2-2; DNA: TGTGCCAGCAGCTCCTCTCAAAACACCGGGGAGCTGTTTTTT; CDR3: CASSSSQNTGELFF
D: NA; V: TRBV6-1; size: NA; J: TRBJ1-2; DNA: TGTGCCAGCAGTGAAGGTCCCGGCAGGATAAGTGGCTACACCTTC; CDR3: CASSEGPGRISGYTF
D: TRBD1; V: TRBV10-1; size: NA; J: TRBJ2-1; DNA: TGCGCCAGCAGTTCCCGACAGGGGGCCTACAATGAGCAGTTCTTC; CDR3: CASSSRQGAYNEQFF
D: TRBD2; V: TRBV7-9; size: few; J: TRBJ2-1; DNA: TGTGCCAGCAGCTTAGGGACTAGTGGCGATGAGCAGTTCTTC; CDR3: CASSLGTSGDEQFF
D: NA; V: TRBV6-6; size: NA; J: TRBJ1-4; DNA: TGTGCCAGCAGCCTCGATTATAATGAAAAACTGTTTTTT; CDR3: CASSLDYNEKLFF
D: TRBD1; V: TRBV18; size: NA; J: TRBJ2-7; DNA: TGTGCCAGCTCACCTCAGGGGACAGGTGCCTACGAGCAGTACTTC; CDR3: CASSPQGTGAYEQYF
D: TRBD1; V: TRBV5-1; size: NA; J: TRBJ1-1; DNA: TGCGCCAGCAGCTTGGAATGGACAGGGACGACTGAAGCTTTCTTT; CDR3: CASSLEWTGTTEAFF
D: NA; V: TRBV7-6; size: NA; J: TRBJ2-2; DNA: TGTGCCAGCAGCTGGCGGCCCGAAGACACCGGGGAGCTGTTTTTT; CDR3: CASSWRPEDTGELFF
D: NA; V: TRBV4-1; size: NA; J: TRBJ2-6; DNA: TGCGCCAGCAAGACAATTGGGCAGGGAGCCGGGGCCAACGTCCTGACTTTC; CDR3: CASKTIGQGAGANVLTF
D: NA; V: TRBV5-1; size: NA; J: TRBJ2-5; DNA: TGCGCCAGCAGCGTACGACTAGAACAAGAGACCCAGTACTTC; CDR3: CASSVRLEQETQYF
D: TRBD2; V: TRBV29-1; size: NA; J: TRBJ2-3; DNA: TGCAGCGTTGACGAGACGCTAGCGGGGGACTTTCAGTATTTT; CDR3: CSVDETLAGDFQYF
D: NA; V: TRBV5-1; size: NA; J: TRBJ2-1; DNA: TGCGCCAGCAGCTTGGATTTGGGCTCCTACAATGAGCAGTTCTTC; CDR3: CASSLDLGSYNEQFF
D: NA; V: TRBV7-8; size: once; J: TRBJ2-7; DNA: TGTGCCAGCAGCTTAGCGATGCCTAGCAGCGAGCAGTACTTC; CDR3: CASSLAMPSSEQYF
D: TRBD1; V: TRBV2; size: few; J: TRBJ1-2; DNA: TGTGCCAGCAGTATAACTTGGGGACAGGGCTTCGGCTACACCTTC; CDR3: CASSITWGQGFGYTF
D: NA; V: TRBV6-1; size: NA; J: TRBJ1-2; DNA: TGTGCCAGCAGTGGAGTCGCGGGTCTCTATGGCTACACCTTC; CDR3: CASSGVAGLYGYTF
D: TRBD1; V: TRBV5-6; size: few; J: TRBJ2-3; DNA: TGTGCCAGCAGCTTGGTTTGGCAGGGGGCCCGATCTAGCACAGATACGCAGTATTTT; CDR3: CASSLVWQGARSSTDTQYF
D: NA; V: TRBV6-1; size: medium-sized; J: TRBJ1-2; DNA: TGTGCCAGCAGTTTACAGGATTACTATGGCTACACCTTC; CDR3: CASSLQDYYGYTF
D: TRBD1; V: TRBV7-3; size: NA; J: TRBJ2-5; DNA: TGTGCCAGCAGCGCGACAGGGGGCGGCGAGACCCAGTACTTC; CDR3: CASSATGGGETQYF
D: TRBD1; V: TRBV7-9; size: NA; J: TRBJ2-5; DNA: TGTGCCACTAACAGGGGGCCTGGGGAGACCCAGTACTTC; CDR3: CATNRGPGETQYF
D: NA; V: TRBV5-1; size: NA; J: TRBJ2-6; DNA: TGCGCCAGCAGCTTGGGACAGAGCCTATCGGCTGGGGCCAACGTCCTGACTTTC; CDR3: CASSLGQSLSAGANVLTF
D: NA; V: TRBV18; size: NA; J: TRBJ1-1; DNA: TGTGCCAGCTCACCGGGTACGGGGCAAGAAGCTTTCTTT; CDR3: CASSPGTGQEAFF
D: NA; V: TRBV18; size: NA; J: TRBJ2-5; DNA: TGTGCCAGCTCACCCGTCGGGCCGCTTGTTCAATCGTCCCAGTACTTC; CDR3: CASSPVGPLVQSSQYF
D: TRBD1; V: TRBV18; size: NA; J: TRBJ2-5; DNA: TGTGCCAGCTCACCCGACAGGGGTGGAGAGACCCAGTACTTC; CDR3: CASSPDRGGETQYF
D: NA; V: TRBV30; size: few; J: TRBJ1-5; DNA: TGTGCCTGGAGTACCACAGGGTGGCGTCAGCCCCAGCATTTT; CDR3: CAWSTTGWRQPQHF
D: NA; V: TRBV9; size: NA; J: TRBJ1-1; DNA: TGTGCCAGCAGCGGAACCCTTTCGGCTGAAGCTTTCTTT; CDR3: CASSGTLSAEAFF
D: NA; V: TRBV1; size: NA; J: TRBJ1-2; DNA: TGCACCAGCAGCCAAGAGGGGCAGGGGAACTATGGCTACACCTTC; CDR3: CTSSQEGQGNYGYTF
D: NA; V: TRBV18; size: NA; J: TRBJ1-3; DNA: TGTGCCAGCTCACCATCTCACGGCTACTCTGGAAACACCATATATTTT; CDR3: CASSPSHGYSGNTIYF
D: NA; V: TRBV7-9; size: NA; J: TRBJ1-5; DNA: TGTGCCAGCAGCCTCCCGCGAACAGATTACAATCAGCCCCAGCATTTT; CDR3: CASSLPRTDYNQPQHF